This T cell receptor (beta chain) was sequenced in a study of T-cell memory formation after mild COVID-19. The wider study: In these data, TCR clusters were largely donor specific. Notes on the study in general: Whether day 37 second-wave clones are SARS-CoV-2-specific was not confirmed. The appearance of some responding clones in pre-infection memory suggested that cross-reactive memory joined.

As to this clonotype: Its antigen is as yet unknown.

TCRdb reprocessed the 5' RACE reads via MiXCR and lists one record per CDR3 protein. The sample has around 300,000 distinct CDR3 sequences, approximately 8.4% seen once. The germline CDR1 and CDR2 sequences are LGHNA and YNFKEQ. With V trimmed by 1 base and J by 7 bases, 8 bases remained unmatched. This CDR3 has 16 amino acids. Sequenced: PBMCs or a T cell subset sorted from them (not recorded which). The source is a man younger than 35 who had mild COVID-19 (a few samples of this study predate the infection). Cell type and time point are not known. This chain links TRBV4-2 with TRBJ2-2; TRBD1 agrees at 8 bases. The CDR3 nucleotides read TGTGCCAGCAGCCAAGTTCCCCAGGGGGCAGGCGGGGAGCTGTTTTTT. Encoded protein: CASSQVPQGAGGELFF.